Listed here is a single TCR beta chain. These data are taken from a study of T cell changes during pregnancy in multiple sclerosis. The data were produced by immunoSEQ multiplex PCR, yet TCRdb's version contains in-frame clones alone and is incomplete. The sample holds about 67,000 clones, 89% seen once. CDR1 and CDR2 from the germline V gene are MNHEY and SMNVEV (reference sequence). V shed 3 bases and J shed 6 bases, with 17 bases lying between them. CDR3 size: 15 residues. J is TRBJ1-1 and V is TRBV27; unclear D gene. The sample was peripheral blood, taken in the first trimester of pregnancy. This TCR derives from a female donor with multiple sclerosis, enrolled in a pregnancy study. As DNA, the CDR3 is TGTGCCAGCAGTTTTCTCCCGTTAGAGGGCGCTGAAGCTTTCTTT. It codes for CASSFLPLEGAEAFF.